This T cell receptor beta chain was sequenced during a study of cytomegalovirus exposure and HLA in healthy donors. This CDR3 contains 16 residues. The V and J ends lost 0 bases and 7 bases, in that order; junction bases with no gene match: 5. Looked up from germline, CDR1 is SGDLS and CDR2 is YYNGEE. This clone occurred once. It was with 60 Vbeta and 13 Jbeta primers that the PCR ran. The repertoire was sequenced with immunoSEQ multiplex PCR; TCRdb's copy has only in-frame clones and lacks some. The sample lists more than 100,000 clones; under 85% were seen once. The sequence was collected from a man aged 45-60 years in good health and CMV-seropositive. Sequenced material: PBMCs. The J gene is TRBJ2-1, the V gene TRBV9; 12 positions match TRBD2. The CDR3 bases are TGTGCCAGCAGCGTAGGATGGCTAGCGGGAGGGAATGAGCAGTTCTTC. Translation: CASSVGWLAGGNEQFF.